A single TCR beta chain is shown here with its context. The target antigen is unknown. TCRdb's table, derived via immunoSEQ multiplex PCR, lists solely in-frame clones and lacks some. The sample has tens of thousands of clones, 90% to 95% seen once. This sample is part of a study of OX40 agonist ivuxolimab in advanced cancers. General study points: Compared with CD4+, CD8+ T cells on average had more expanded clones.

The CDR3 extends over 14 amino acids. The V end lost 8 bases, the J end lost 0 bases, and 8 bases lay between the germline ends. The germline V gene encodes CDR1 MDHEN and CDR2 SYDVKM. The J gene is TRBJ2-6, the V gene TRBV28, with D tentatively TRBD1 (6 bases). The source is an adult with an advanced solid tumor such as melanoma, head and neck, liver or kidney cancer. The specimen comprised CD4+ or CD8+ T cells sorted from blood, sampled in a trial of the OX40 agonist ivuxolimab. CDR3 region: CASRTASGANVLTF. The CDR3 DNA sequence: TGTGCCAGCCGGACAGCCTCTGGGGCCAACGTCCTGACTTTC.